This entry features one T cell receptor beta chain sequence. This clonotype was seen many times. Its antigen is unknown. No qualities accompany the bases; no much larger clone lies one base away. Ophthalmopathy patients had moderately to severely active disease, with a Clinical Activity Score of 3 or more, a NOSPECS grade of 4 or more, and a disease duration of less than 3 months. Exclusion was applied to patients with uncontrolled infections, other autoimmune diseases, pregnancy or lactation. Diagnoses relied on clinical symptoms, serum thyroxine and TRAb, thyroid ultrasound and orbital computed tomography. Ficoll-Paque density gradient centrifugation was used to isolate PBMCs from 9.5 to 10 ml of fresh peripheral blood. Total RNA was extracted using Trizol reagent, and RNA quality was assessed on an Agilent 2100 Bioanalyzer. The CDR3 spans 16 residues, from the cysteine through the phenylalanine. Solely the CDR3 DNA is kept, with 48 bases framed from the first base. A distance of 21 bases separates the germline ends of V and J, which lose 8 bases and 5 bases respectively. CDR1 LNHNV and CDR2 YYDKDF were looked up in the germline V gene (reference sequence).

Amplification of TCR beta CDR3 regions was carried out from RNA transcripts. The first round of RT-PCR for the TCR CDR3 was performed with the HTBI primer set and the Qiagen OneStep RT-PCR kit. Libraries were constructed in a second round of multiplex PCR, after which size selection and purification were carried out. The libraries were sequenced on an Illumina HiSeq2000 using paired-end 100 bp reads. As for how the authors treated the data: SOAPnuke was used to process the raw data, with reads discarded if the reads contained adapters or uncalled bases, had a mean Phred below 15, or lacked an exact constant-primer or identifier match. COPE v1.2.5 was used to merge high-quality paired reads, and clonotypes were defined as unique nucleotide sequences. Clonotypes were aligned to IMGT TRBV, TRBD and TRBJ reference segments using MiTCR v1.1. Only V-J combinations with frequency above 0.0001, covering 99.2% of repertoires, were analysed. The TCS score was defined as F50 (clonal expansion) divided by E x V (chaos), with BLOSUM62-based TCRdist calculated between CDR3 peptides within each V-J. Welch's t-statistics and random forest reduced around 520 V-J features to 10 to 15, which were used in a naive Bayes classifier (R e1071). The Morisita-Horn index was used to measure how similar the thyroid and blood repertoires were. Starting from the raw public reads, TCRdb applied fastp trimming at Q25, assembled clones with MiXCR and retained in-frame beta chains. Each entry merges the rows of one CDR3 protein and shows their most common DNA and genes. The V and J calls follow TCRdb's processing rather than the paper's. The sample table shows around 610,000 distinct CDR3 sequences, and roughly 15% are seen once. The biggest ten clones account for 3.5% to 4.5% of the sample.

This sample was taken from a study of T cells in Graves' hyperthyroidism and ophthalmopathy (dated by TCRdb to about 2019). About the investigation overall: Peripheral blood was collected at initial diagnosis, before any treatment. The roughly 100 discovery patients were randomly divided into training and test sets at a 7:3 ratio. The paper describes TCR Vbeta CDR3 sequencing of 140 or so peripheral blood samples, made up of 43 ophthalmopathy patients, some 80 hyperthyroidism patients and 17 progressor patients. Prospective prediction of ophthalmopathy was tested in an independent validation cohort consisting of about 20 hyperthyroidism patients and about 17 patients who later progressed to ophthalmopathy. TCR V-J signatures able to tell the groups apart were searched for in a discovery cohort of 100 or so patients, of whom under 45 had Graves' ophthalmopathy and roughly 58 had stable Graves' hyperthyroidism. After sampling, hyperthyroidism patients received methimazole starting at 30 mg daily, and ophthalmopathy patients received high-dose intravenous methylprednisolone. Thyroid tissue and blood T-cell repertoires from six Graves' hyperthyroidism patients were also compared in the study.

Here is what the overall study found, with its caveats: In validation, the model predicted progression to ophthalmopathy a median of roughly six months before onset, with about 67% sensitivity and more than 72% specificity. Most expanded thyroid clonotypes (frequency above 0.001) were also found in blood, which suggests that blood repertoires may mirror thyroid immune responses. A 13 V-J signature model separated ophthalmopathy from stable hyperthyroidism, with just over 85% sensitivity and 81% to 83% specificity in cross-validation and 80%/75% in testing. No statistical method was used to set the sample size in advance, and investigators knew the group allocation.

Sequencing input: blood. The TCR sequence derives from a woman aged 40 to 50 with Graves' ophthalmopathy. The rearranged chain carries TRBV15 and TRBJ2-2, with TRBD1 perhaps the D gene, on 6 matching bases. The DNA sequence follows: TGTGCCACCGGTAGGAGTACAGGGAAAGTTACCGGGGAGCTGTTTTTT. It specifies CATGRSTGKVTGELFF.